This passage covers 18 T cell receptor beta chains from one sample sequenced in a study of vaccination effects on CD4 cells after COVID-19. These receptors' antigens are unknown. The protocol was immunoSEQ multiplex PCR, while the TCRdb copy is restricted to in-frame clones and leaves out a portion. The data contain 55,000 to 80,000 clones, around 72% of them singletons. Using viral peptide pools, the ViraFEST assay grew out antigen-specific CD4+ T cells prior to sequencing. Scientists isolated CD4+ T cells after a roughly 9-day culture period ended. People in the vaccine group had not been infected with SARS-CoV-2 before, and their nucleocapsid antibodies were negative. The starting material was CD4+ T cells from PBMCs cultured with HCoV-OC43 spike peptides, obtained before COVID-19 vaccination. Indicated subset: HCoV-OC43 spike overlapping peptide pool stimulation. The receptors were gathered from a human donor who received a COVID-19 vaccine.

The chain employs TRBV19 and TRBJ2-5, with D unresolved. The length of the CDR3 is 14 residues. The V and J ends lost 3 bases and 0 bases respectively, with 8 bases between them. Germline V gene sequence: CDR1 LNHDA, CDR2 SQIVND (reference sequence). CDR3 nucleotides: TGTGCCAGTAGTATGAACATTTACCAAGAGACCCAGTACTTC. It is translated as CASSMNIYQETQYF.

The sample holds a few counts of this clone. The rearrangement uses TRBV9 and TRBJ2-5, with D perhaps TRBD2 (6 bases). V was pared by 4 bases and J by 5 bases, with 21 bases between. Per the germline V gene, CDR1 is SGDLS and CDR2 is YYNGEE. The CDR3 loop spans 16 amino acids. The CDR3: CASSPNTGLFTETQYF. CDR3 DNA: TGTGCCAGCAGCCCAAACACGGGACTCTTTACGGAGACCCAGTACTTC.

The CDR3 DNA follows: TGTGCCAGCAGCGTAGTCAGGGACTCCCCGTTTGGGCAGTTCTTC. Its protein is CASSVVRDSPFGQFF. The rearrangement uses TRBV9 and TRBJ2-1; TRBD2 might be the D (6 bases). This CDR3 has 15 residues. The germline V gene has CDR1 SGDLS and CDR2 YYNGEE. Trimming shortened V by 0 bases and J by 12 bases, and 19 bases separated the two germline ends.

The chain combines TRBV29-1 with TRBJ1-5; the D is unclear. This CDR3 spans 13 amino acids. CDR1 is SQVTM, CDR2 ANQGSEA, per germline. V lost 7 bases to trimming and J lost 0 bases, with 10 bases between them. The CDR3 DNA reads TGCAGCGCAGCTGGGGATAGCAATCAGCCCCAGCATTTT. As protein: CSAAGDSNQPQHF.

Only one count was recorded for this clone. The genes are TRBV19 and TRBJ2-3; D unresolved. The V end was cut by 3 bases, the J end by 1 base, with 5 bases between. The CDR3 is 13 residues long. The germline V gene has CDR1 LNHDA and CDR2 SQIVND (reference sequence). In DNA, the CDR3 is TGTGCCAGTAGTATCCGGGGCACAGATACGCAGTATTTT. This translates into CASSIRGTDTQYF.

J is TRBJ2-1 and V is TRBV10-3; 7 nucleotides align to TRBD2. The V gene end was trimmed by 9 bases and the J gene end by 6 bases; junction bases not matched to a gene: 8. This CDR3 contains 13 residues. CDR1 is ENHRY, CDR2 SYGVKD, per germline. CDR3 nucleotide sequence: TGTGCCATGGGCGGGGGACTCTCCAATGAGCAGTTCTTC. As protein: CAMGGGLSNEQFF.

The genes are TRBV18 and TRBJ1-1; D might be TRBD1 (5 bases). The length of the CDR3 is 11 residues. Germline V gene lookup returns CDR1 KGHSH and CDR2 LQKENI. V gave up 3 bases and J gave up 10 bases, with 9 bases separating them. The CDR3 sequence is CASSPGQGAFF. For the CDR3, the DNA is TGTGCCAGCTCACCGGGGCAGGGAGCTTTCTTT. Supplemented by reference TRBV18 and TRBJ1-1, the full variable domain reads NAGVMQNPRHLVRRRGQEARLRCSPMKGHSHVYWYRQLPEEGLKFMVYLQKENIIDESGMPKERFSAEFPKEGPSILRIQQVVRGDSAAYFCASSPGQGAFFGQGTRLTVV.

V is TRBV5-5 and J is TRBJ2-2; D is possibly TRBD2 (6 bases). Trimming shortened V by 4 bases and J by 5 bases, and 15 bases separated the two germline ends. Germline V gene data show CDR1 as SGHKS and CDR2 as YYEKEE (reference sequence). The CDR3 is 15 residues long. The CDR3 region is CASSPRDLGTGELFF. DNA of the CDR3: TGTGCCAGCAGCCCCCGGGACTTGGGAACCGGGGAGCTGTTTTTT.

This clone occurred a few times. The chain recombines TRBV6-6 with TRBJ2-3, with D unclear. The germline V gene encodes CDR1 MNHNY and CDR2 SVGAGI (reference sequence). This CDR3 has 11 amino acids. The germline V and J ends were trimmed by 7 bases and 1 base, with 3 bases remaining between them. For the CDR3, the DNA is TGTGCCAGCAAAGGCACAGATACGCAGTATTTT. It encodes CASKGTDTQYF.

This clone was seen only a few times. The chain joins TRBV4-1 to TRBJ2-2, with TRBD2 matching over 7 bases. Germline V lookup: CDR1 MGHRA, CDR2 YSYEKL. CDR3 length: 16 residues. V lost 1 base, J lost 1 base, and 3 bases stayed unmatched. The CDR3: CASSQVGRGNTGELFF. The CDR3 coding sequence is TGCGCCAGCAGCCAAGTTGGGAGGGGGAACACCGGGGAGCTGTTTTTT.

The gene calls are TRBV11-2 and TRBJ2-7; tentatively, D is TRBD1 (6 bases). Looked up from germline, CDR1 is SGHAT and CDR2 is FQNNGV. This CDR3 region has 15 residues. V lost 1 base to trimming and J lost 2 bases, with 12 bases between them. CDR3 residues: CASSLVQGPPYEQYV. As DNA, the CDR3 is TGTGCCAGCAGCTTAGTCCAGGGGCCGCCCTACGAGCAGTACGTC.

This clone has more than one count but fewer than ten. This chain joins TRBV3-1 (or the pseudogene TRBV3-2) and TRBJ1-1; no firm D call. The CDR3 is 15 amino acids. Germline CDR1 LGHDT, CDR2 YNNKEL (reference sequence). V lost 1 base and J 6 bases, leaving 15 bases between the germline ends. Written as DNA, the CDR3 is TGTGCCAGCAGCCAAGGACCCAGACGGGGTGCTGAAGCTTTCTTT. Translated, it gives CASSQGPRRGAEAFF.

The rearrangement joins TRBV6-1 to TRBJ1-5, with a possible D match to TRBD1 (6 bases). The CDR3 extends over 13 amino acids. The V gene lost 3 bases and the J gene lost 4 bases, with 7 bases spanning the gap. The germline gives CDR1 MNHNS, CDR2 SASEGT. The CDR3 region has the DNA TGTGCCAGCAGTGACAGGGGAAATCAGCCCCAGCATTTT. It translates to CASSDRGNQPQHF.

This sequence joins TRBV7-3 and TRBJ2-6; 10 positions match TRBD1. The V and J ends lost 1 base and 0 bases, in that order; junction bases with no gene match: 0. The CDR3 loop spans 17 amino acids. The germline V gene has CDR1 SGHTA and CDR2 FQGTGA. The CDR3, as DNA: TGTGCCAGCAGCTTAAGGACAGGGGGCTCTGGGGCCAACGTCCTGACTTTC. It is translated as CASSLRTGGSGANVLTF.

The count of this clone is one. The chain links TRBV2 to TRBJ2-2, with 8 bases fitting TRBD2. The germline CDR1 and CDR2 sequences are SNHLY and FYNNEI. The CDR3 covers 16 residues. The trim removed 7 bases at V and 7 bases at J, leaving 14 bases unmatched. CDR3 bases: TGTGCCAGCACGCTAGACGGCGGGGGGCTTGGCGGGGAGCTGTTTTTT. It specifies CASTLDGGGLGGELFF.

This chain links TRBV19 with TRBJ2-6, with D uncertain. This CDR3 contains 14 residues. Trimming left V 5 bases short and J 2 bases short, with 7 bases between. Germline CDR1 LNHDA, CDR2 SQIVND (reference sequence). CDR3 region: CASSQVAGANVLTF. The CDR3 nucleotides are TGTGCCAGTAGTCAGGTCGCTGGGGCCAACGTCCTGACTTTC.

In nucleotides, the CDR3 is TGTGCCAGCAGGGAGACAGGGGGTAAAAACACCATATATTTT. Translating gives CASRETGGKNTIYF. V gene TRBV6-5 combines with J gene TRBJ1-3; 9 nucleotides align to TRBD1. The CDR3 runs to 14 residues. Germline CDR1 MNHEY, CDR2 SVGAGI. The junction had 6 bases not matched to a gene; V was cut back by 6 bases and J by 6 bases.

The rearrangement links TRBV6-6 to TRBJ1-1; 9 nucleotides line up with TRBD1. Germline lookup yields CDR1 MNHNY and CDR2 SVGAGI (reference sequence). The V and J ends lost 5 bases and 1 base, in that order; junction bases with no gene match: 5. This CDR3 has 15 residues. The CDR3 loop reads CASSPRGQGNTEAFF. DNA for the CDR3: TGTGCCAGCAGTCCCAGGGGACAGGGGAACACTGAAGCTTTCTTT.